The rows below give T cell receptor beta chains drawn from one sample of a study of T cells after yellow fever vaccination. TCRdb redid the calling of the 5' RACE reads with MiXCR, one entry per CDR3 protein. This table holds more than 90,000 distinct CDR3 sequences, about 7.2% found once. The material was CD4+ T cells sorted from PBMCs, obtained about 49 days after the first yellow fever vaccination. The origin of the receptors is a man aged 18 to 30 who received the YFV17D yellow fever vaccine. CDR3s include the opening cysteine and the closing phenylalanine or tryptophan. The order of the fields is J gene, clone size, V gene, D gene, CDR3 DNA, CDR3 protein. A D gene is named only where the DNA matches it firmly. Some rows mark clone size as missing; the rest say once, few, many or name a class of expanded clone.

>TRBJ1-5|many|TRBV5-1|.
TGCGCCAGCAGCTTCACACCTCGGGGCCAGCCCCAGCATTTT
CASSFTPRGQPQHF
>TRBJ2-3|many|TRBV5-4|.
TGTGCCAGCAGCTTGGCGGCCACTAGCACAGATACGCAGTATTTT
CASSLAATSTDTQYF
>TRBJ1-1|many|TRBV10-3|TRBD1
TGTGCCATCAGTGGGTACCGGACAGGGGGCTTAACTGAAGCTTTCTTT
CAISGYRTGGLTEAFF
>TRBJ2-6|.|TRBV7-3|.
TGTGCCAGCAGCCTGGACCGCGTCGGCAACGTCCTGACTTTC
CASSLDRVGNVLTF
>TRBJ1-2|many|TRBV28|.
TGTGCCAGCACTCCCTCCGGGCGCGGGGGCTACACCTTC
CASTPSGRGGYTF
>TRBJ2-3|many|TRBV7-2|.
TGTGCCAGCAGCTTAGAATTGACAGATACGCAGTATTTT
CASSLELTDTQYF
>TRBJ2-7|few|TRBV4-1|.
TGCGCCAGCAGCCACCCTGGGGGGCGACTTTCCTACGAGCAGTACTTC
CASSHPGGRLSYEQYF
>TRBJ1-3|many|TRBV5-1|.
TGCGCCAGCAGCTTGGGTCGGCAGTTCTTCTCTGGAAACACCATATATTTT
CASSLGRQFFSGNTIYF
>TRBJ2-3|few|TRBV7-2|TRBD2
TGTGCCAGCAGCCCGGGACTAGCGGGGAGTAGCACAGATACGCAGTATTTT
CASSPGLAGSSTDTQYF
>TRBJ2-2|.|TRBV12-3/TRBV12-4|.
TGTGCCAGCAGTAAACAGGGTTCCGGGGAGCTGTTTTTT
CASSKQGSGELFF
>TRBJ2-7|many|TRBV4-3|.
TGCGCCAGCAGCCAAGATGGAACGGGGGGCCGAGAGCAGTACTTC
CASSQDGTGGREQYF
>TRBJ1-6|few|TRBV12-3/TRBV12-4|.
TGTGCCAGCAGTTCAGGACAGATTTATAATTCACCCCTCCACTTT
CASSSGQIYNSPLHF
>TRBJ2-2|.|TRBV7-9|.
TGTGACAGCAGCTATTCGGGACGGATGACCGGGGAGCTGTTTTTT
CDSSYSGRMTGELFF
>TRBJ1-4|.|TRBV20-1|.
TGCAGTGCTAGGACAGGCCTGGGTGAAAAACTGTTTTTT
CSARTGLGEKLFF
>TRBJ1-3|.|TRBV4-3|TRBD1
TGCGCCAGCAGCCCGAGACAGGGGAGGGGAAACACCATATATTTT
CASSPRQGRGNTIYF